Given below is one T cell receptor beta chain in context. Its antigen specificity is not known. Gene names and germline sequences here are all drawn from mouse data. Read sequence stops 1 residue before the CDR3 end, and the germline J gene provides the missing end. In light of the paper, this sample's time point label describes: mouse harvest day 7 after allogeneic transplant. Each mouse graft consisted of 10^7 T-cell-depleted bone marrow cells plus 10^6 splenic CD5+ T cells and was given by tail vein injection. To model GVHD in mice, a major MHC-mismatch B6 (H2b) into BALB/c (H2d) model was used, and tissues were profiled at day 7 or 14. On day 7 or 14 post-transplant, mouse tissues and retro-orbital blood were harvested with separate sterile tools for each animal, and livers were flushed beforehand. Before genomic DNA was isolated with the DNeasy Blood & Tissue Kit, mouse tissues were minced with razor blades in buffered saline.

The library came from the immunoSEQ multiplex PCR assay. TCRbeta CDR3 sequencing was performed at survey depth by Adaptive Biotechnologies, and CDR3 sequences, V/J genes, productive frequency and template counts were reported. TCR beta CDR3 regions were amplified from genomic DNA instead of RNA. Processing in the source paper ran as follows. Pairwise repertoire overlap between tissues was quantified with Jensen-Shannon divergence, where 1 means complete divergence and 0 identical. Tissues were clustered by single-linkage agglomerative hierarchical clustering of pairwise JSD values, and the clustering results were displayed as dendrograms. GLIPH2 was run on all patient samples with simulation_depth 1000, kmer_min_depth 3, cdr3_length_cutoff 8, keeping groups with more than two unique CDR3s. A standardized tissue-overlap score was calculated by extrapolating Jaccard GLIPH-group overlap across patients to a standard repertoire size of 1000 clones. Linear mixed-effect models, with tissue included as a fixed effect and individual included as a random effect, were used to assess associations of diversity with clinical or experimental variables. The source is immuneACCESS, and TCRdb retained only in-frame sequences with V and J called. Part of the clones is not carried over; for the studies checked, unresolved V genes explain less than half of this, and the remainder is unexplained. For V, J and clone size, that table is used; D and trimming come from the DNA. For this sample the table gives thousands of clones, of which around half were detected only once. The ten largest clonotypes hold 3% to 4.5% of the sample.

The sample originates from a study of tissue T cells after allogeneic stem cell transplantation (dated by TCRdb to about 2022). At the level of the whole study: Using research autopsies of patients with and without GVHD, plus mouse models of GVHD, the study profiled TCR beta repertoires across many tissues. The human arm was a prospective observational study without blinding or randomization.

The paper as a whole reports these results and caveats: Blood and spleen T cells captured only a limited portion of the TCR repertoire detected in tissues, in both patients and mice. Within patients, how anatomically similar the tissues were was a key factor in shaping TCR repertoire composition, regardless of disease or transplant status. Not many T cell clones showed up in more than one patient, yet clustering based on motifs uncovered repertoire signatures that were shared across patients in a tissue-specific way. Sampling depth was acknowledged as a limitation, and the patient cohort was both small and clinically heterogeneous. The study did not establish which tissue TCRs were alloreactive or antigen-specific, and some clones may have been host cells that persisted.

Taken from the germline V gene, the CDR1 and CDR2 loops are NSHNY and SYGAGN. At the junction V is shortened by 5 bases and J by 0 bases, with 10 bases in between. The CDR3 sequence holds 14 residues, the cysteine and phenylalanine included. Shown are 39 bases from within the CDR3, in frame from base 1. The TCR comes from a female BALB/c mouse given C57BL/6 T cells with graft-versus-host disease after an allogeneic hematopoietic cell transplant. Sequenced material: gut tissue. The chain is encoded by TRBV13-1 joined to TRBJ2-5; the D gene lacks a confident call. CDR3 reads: CASSRTHNQDTQYF. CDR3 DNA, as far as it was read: TGTGCCAGCAGCCGAACTCATAACCAAGACACCCAGTAC.